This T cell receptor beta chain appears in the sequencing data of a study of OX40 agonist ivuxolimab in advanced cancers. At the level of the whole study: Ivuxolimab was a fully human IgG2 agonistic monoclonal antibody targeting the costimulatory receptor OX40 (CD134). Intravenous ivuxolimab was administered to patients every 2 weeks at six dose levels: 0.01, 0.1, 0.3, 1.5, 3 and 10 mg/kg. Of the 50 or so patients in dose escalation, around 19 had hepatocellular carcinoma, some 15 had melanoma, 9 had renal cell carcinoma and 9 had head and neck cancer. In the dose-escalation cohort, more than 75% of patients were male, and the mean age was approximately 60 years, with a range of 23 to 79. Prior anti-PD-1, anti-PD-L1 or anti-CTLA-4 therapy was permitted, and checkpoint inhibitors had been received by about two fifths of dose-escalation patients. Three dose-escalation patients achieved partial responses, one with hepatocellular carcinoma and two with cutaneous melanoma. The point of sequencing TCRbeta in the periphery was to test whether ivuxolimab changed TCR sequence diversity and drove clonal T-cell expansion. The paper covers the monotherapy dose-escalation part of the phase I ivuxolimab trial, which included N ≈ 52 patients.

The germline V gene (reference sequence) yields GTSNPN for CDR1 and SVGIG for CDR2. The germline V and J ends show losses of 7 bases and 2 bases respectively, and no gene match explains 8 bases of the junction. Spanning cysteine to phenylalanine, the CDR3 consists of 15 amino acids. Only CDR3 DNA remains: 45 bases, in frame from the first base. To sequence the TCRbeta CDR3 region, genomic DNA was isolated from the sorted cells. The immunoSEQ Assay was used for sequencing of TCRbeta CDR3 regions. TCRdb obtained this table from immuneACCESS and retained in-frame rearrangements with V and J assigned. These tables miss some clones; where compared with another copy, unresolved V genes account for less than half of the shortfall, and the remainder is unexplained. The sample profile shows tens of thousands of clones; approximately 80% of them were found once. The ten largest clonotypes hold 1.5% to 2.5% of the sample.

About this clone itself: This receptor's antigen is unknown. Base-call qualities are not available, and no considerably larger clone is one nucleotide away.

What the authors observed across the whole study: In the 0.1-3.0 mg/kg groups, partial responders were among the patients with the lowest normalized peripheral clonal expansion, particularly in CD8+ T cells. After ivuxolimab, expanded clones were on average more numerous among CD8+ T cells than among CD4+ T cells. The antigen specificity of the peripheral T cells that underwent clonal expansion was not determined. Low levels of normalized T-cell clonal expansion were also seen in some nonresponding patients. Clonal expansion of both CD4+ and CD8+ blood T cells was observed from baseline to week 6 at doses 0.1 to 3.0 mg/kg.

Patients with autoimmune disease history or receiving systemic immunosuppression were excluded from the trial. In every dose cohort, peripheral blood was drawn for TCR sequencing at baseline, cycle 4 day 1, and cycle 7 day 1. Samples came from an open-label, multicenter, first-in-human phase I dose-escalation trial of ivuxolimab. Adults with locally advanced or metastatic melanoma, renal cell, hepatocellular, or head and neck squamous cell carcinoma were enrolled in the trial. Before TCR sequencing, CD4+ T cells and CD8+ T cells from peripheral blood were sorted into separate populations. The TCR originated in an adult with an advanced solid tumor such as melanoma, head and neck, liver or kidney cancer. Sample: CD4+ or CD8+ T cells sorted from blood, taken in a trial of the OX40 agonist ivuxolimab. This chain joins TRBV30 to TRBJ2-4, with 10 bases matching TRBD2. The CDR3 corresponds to CALEASGSSKNIQYF. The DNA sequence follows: TGTGCCTTAGAGGCTAGCGGGAGTTCCAAAAACATTCAGTACTTC.